This T cell receptor beta chain comes out of a study of blood T cell repertoires in COVID-19 (dated by TCRdb to about 2020). Context from the whole study: The collaborator samples originated in the United States, Italy and Spain and spanned the acute and convalescent phases of COVID-19. The prospective study material was composed of cDNA or gDNA derived from T cells, B-cell-depleted T cells, or PBMCs. Sample metadata almost always included a de-identified subject ID, COVID-19 status, age in years and sex. Samples were obtained from the ongoing ImmuneRACE study (first 160 participants) and from approximately 1,200 subjects provided by 6 global collaborators. A freely available public database, intended as a resource for researchers studying the immune response to SARS-CoV-2, is where the repertoires were released. Subjects who had been exposed to COVID-19, were actively infected with it, or had recovered from it provided the deeply sampled blood TCRbeta repertoires that made up the dataset. Where HLA class I and class II types were available, the types were taken from metadata supplied by the sample provider, not from assay-based typing.

Whole blood was collected in K2EDTA tubes by collaborating institutions according to the institutions' own protocols. Collaborator samples were shipped for TCRbeta analysis as frozen whole blood, isolated PBMCs, or DNA extracted from either sample type. As regards this clone: Its antigen is not yet known. One base away there is no much larger clone; base qualities are not given.

TCRbeta CDR3 regions were amplified from genomic DNA using the immunoSEQ Assay, a bias-controlled multiplex PCR. For the original study's pipeline: Within the assay, amplification of reference gene primers was used to estimate how many nucleated cells each sample contained. Sequence reads were collapsed and filtered to measure the absolute abundance of every unique TCRbeta CDR3 rearrangement. For each sample, productive Simpson clonality was calculated by taking the square root of Simpson's diversity index across productive rearrangements. TCRdb carries this immuneACCESS record with in-frame sequences only. Its versions omit some clonotypes, under half of them owing to an unresolved V gene in the studies checked, with the rest unexplained. Clone size and V and J calls were adopted from that table, with D and trimming inferred from the DNA. This sample lists about 250,000 clones; approximately 88% were detected once. The ten largest account for about 0.74% of the sample.

In the germline V gene, CDR1 corresponds to SGHRS and CDR2 to YFSETQ. From the cysteine up to the phenylalanine, the CDR3 has a length of 16 residues. The CDR3 DNA has 48 bases and is translated from base 1. V is pared back by 2 bases and J by 2 bases, with 14 bases lying between the germline termini. What the research found in general, with its limitations: The quantity of clinical and demographic metadata differed by source and by participant and was supplied without curation.

The sequence was collected from a woman aged 25 to 45 with acute or convalescent COVID-19. Source material: peripheral blood. The sequence is built from TRBV5-1 and TRBJ1-3; TRBD1 could be the D gene, as 6 bases match. The DNA sequence is given as TGCGCCAGCAGCTTTATGTCAGGGGCAGCTGGAAACACCATATATTTT. Its translation reads: CASSFMSGAAGNTIYF.